This is a list of T cell receptor beta chains from one sample in a study of blood T cell repertoires in COVID-19. TCRdb's table, derived via immunoSEQ multiplex PCR, lists solely in-frame clones and lacks some. The data show about 530,000 clones, approximately 88% seen once. Material: peripheral blood. These receptors were taken from a woman aged 50 to 60 with COVID-19, enrolled during active disease. CDR3s include the opening cysteine and the closing phenylalanine or tryptophan. Each record gives: J gene, D gene, V gene, clone size, CDR3 DNA, CDR3 protein. D genes are given only for firm matches. The size of a clone is reported for some rows only, either as once, few or many, or as a class for expanded clones.

J gene: TRBJ2-7; D gene: .; V gene: TRBV4-1; clone size: .; CDR3 DNA: TGCGCCAGCAGCCAATGGCTACTAAGCGCCTACGAGCAGTACTTC; CDR3 protein: CASSQWLLSAYEQYF
J gene: TRBJ2-7; D gene: .; V gene: TRBV6-5; clone size: .; CDR3 DNA: TGTGCCAGCAGTTTAGACAGAGTATACTACGAGCAGTACTTC; CDR3 protein: CASSLDRVYYEQYF
J gene: TRBJ2-7; D gene: .; V gene: TRBV5-1; clone size: .; CDR3 DNA: TGCGCCAGCAGCTTGGGGACAGTCGAGTACGAGCAGTACTTC; CDR3 protein: CASSLGTVEYEQYF
J gene: TRBJ1-6; D gene: .; V gene: TRBV6-1; clone size: .; CDR3 DNA: TGTGCCAGCAGTGAAGGGGCCAGGGAAAATTCACCCCTCCACTTT; CDR3 protein: CASSEGARENSPLHF
J gene: TRBJ1-2; D gene: .; V gene: TRBV19; clone size: .; CDR3 DNA: TGTGCCAGTAGTATAGGCGGCTATAACTATGGCTACACCTTC; CDR3 protein: CASSIGGYNYGYTF
J gene: TRBJ2-2; D gene: TRBD1; V gene: TRBV24-1; clone size: .; CDR3 DNA: TGTGCCACCAGTGATTTGCAGGGGGCCTACGACACCGGGGAGCTGTTTTTT; CDR3 protein: CATSDLQGAYDTGELFF
J gene: TRBJ1-5; D gene: .; V gene: TRBV10-3; clone size: .; CDR3 DNA: TGTGCCATCAGTGAACAGGACGGGAGCAATCAGCCCCAGCATTTT; CDR3 protein: CAISEQDGSNQPQHF
J gene: TRBJ1-2; D gene: TRBD1; V gene: TRBV19; clone size: once; CDR3 DNA: TGTGCCAGTCTCCCAGGGGGCTATGGCTATGGCTACACCTTC; CDR3 protein: CASLPGGYGYGYTF
J gene: TRBJ2-7; D gene: .; V gene: TRBV5-8; clone size: .; CDR3 DNA: TGTGCCAGCAGCGATGGAGGGGCCTTGGAGCAGTACTTC; CDR3 protein: CASSDGGALEQYF
J gene: TRBJ1-3; D gene: TRBD1; V gene: TRBV9; clone size: .; CDR3 DNA: TGTGCCAGCAGCTCATTCGACAGGGTGGACACCATATATTTT; CDR3 protein: CASSSFDRVDTIYF
J gene: TRBJ2-6; D gene: .; V gene: TRBV7-3; clone size: .; CDR3 DNA: TGTGCCAGCAGCTTAAATCTCTTTGGGGCCAACGTCCTGACTTTC; CDR3 protein: CASSLNLFGANVLTF
J gene: TRBJ2-3; D gene: TRBD2; V gene: TRBV11-2; clone size: .; CDR3 DNA: TGTGCCAGCAGCTTCGTAGCGGGGGGGGTGAATACGCAGTATTTT; CDR3 protein: CASSFVAGGVNTQYF
J gene: TRBJ1-4; D gene: .; V gene: TRBV28; clone size: once; CDR3 DNA: TGTGCCAGCAGCTCTCCGGGAATATTGGAGGAAAAACTGTTTTTT; CDR3 protein: CASSSPGILEEKLFF
J gene: TRBJ2-7; D gene: .; V gene: TRBV2; clone size: .; CDR3 DNA: TGTGCCAGCAGTGAAGATCAACTGACTTCCCTAATCTACGAGCAGTACTTC; CDR3 protein: CASSEDQLTSLIYEQYF
J gene: TRBJ2-4; D gene: .; V gene: TRBV5-1; clone size: .; CDR3 DNA: TGCGCCAGCAGCTCGGACGACAGCTTAGCCAAAAACATTCAGTACTTC; CDR3 protein: CASSSDDSLAKNIQYF
J gene: TRBJ1-4; D gene: .; V gene: TRBV6-5; clone size: .; CDR3 DNA: TGTGCCAGCAGTTACTCCGGGGAGGAAAAACTGTTTTTT; CDR3 protein: CASSYSGEEKLFF
J gene: TRBJ2-5; D gene: .; V gene: TRBV3-1/TRBV3-2; clone size: .; CDR3 DNA: TGTGCCAGCAGCCAAGGGACTGAAGAGACCCAGTACTTC; CDR3 protein: CASSQGTEETQYF
J gene: TRBJ1-5; D gene: .; V gene: TRBV15; clone size: few; CDR3 DNA: TGTGCCACCTTCCCCGGGACATTCCACCCCAATCAGCCCCAGCATTTT; CDR3 protein: CATFPGTFHPNQPQHF
J gene: TRBJ1-5; D gene: .; V gene: TRBV12-3/TRBV12-4; clone size: once; CDR3 DNA: TGTGCCAGCAGTTTAGGCGGAGATCAGCCCCAGCATTTT; CDR3 protein: CASSLGGDQPQHF
J gene: TRBJ1-5; D gene: .; V gene: TRBV6-5; clone size: .; CDR3 DNA: TGTGCCAGCAGGACGACAGGTGTATACAATCAGCCCCAGCATTTT; CDR3 protein: CASRTTGVYNQPQHF
J gene: TRBJ2-4; D gene: TRBD2; V gene: TRBV7-6; clone size: .; CDR3 DNA: TGTGCCAGCAGCCCCCTGGGACTAGCGGGGAAAAACATTCAGTACTTC; CDR3 protein: CASSPLGLAGKNIQYF
J gene: TRBJ2-7; D gene: .; V gene: TRBV5-1; clone size: .; CDR3 DNA: TGCGCCAGCAGCTTCCCCGGGGTAGAGTACGAGCAGTACTTC; CDR3 protein: CASSFPGVEYEQYF
J gene: TRBJ2-7; D gene: TRBD1; V gene: TRBV19; clone size: once; CDR3 DNA: TGTGCCAGTATAGGGACAGGGGACTACGAGCAGTACTTC; CDR3 protein: CASIGTGDYEQYF
J gene: TRBJ2-2; D gene: TRBD1; V gene: TRBV28; clone size: .; CDR3 DNA: TGTGCCAGTCGGACAGGGCAGAACACCGGGGAGCTGTTTTTT; CDR3 protein: CASRTGQNTGELFF
J gene: TRBJ1-1; D gene: .; V gene: TRBV9; clone size: .; CDR3 DNA: TGTGCCAGCAGCCCGAATTCGGACACTGAAGCTTTCTTT; CDR3 protein: CASSPNSDTEAFF
J gene: TRBJ1-5; D gene: .; V gene: TRBV23-1; clone size: .; CDR3 DNA: TGCGCCAGCAGTCAAAACCTCAGGGGACACAATCAGCCCCAGCATTTT; CDR3 protein: CASSQNLRGHNQPQHF
J gene: TRBJ2-7; D gene: TRBD1; V gene: TRBV18; clone size: .; CDR3 DNA: TGTGCCAGCTCACCGGGACAGGGGCCCTACGAGCAGTACTTC; CDR3 protein: CASSPGQGPYEQYF
J gene: TRBJ2-7; D gene: .; V gene: TRBV27; clone size: .; CDR3 DNA: TGTGCCAGCAGTCTATTCCCGGGATCAACCTACGAGCAGTACTTC; CDR3 protein: CASSLFPGSTYEQYF
J gene: TRBJ2-5; D gene: TRBD1; V gene: TRBV7-9; clone size: .; CDR3 DNA: TGTGCCAGCAGCCACTCATACAGGGGGTTGCAAGAGACCCAGTACTTC; CDR3 protein: CASSHSYRGLQETQYF
J gene: TRBJ1-5; D gene: TRBD1; V gene: TRBV19; clone size: .; CDR3 DNA: TGTGCCAGTAGTTATAAAAGGGCCCACAGGGGGACGAGCAATCAGCCCCAGCATTTT; CDR3 protein: CASSYKRAHRGTSNQPQHF
J gene: TRBJ1-1; D gene: .; V gene: TRBV10-3; clone size: .; CDR3 DNA: TGTGCCATCAGCAGGACAGTGAACACTGAAGCTTTCTTT; CDR3 protein: CAISRTVNTEAFF
J gene: TRBJ2-7; D gene: TRBD2; V gene: TRBV28; clone size: few; CDR3 DNA: TGTGCCAGCAGTTACGGGGGGATCTCCTACGAGCAGTACTTC; CDR3 protein: CASSYGGISYEQYF
J gene: TRBJ2-7; D gene: TRBD1; V gene: TRBV7-7; clone size: .; CDR3 DNA: TGTGCCAGCAGCGTGACAGGGGGACCCTACGAGCAGTACTTC; CDR3 protein: CASSVTGGPYEQYF
J gene: TRBJ2-3; D gene: TRBD2; V gene: TRBV11-2; clone size: .; CDR3 DNA: TGTGCCAGCAGCTTAGGGCCTAGCGGGGGGGCGCGAGATACGCAGTATTTT; CDR3 protein: CASSLGPSGGARDTQYF
J gene: TRBJ1-1; D gene: .; V gene: TRBV2; clone size: few; CDR3 DNA: TGTGCCAGCAGTGTCGGTCGACAAAGCACTGAAGCTTTCTTT; CDR3 protein: CASSVGRQSTEAFF
J gene: TRBJ2-5; D gene: TRBD1; V gene: TRBV11-1; clone size: .; CDR3 DNA: TGTGCCAGCAGTCAGAGGGACAGCCAAGAGACCCAGTACTTC; CDR3 protein: CASSQRDSQETQYF
J gene: TRBJ2-6; D gene: .; V gene: TRBV24-1; clone size: .; CDR3 DNA: TGTGCCACCAGTGATTGGGGGGAATCCGGGGCCAACGTCCTGACTTTC; CDR3 protein: CATSDWGESGANVLTF
J gene: TRBJ2-5; D gene: .; V gene: TRBV30; clone size: .; CDR3 DNA: TGTGCCTGGGGCCAAGGACTGACGACGGAGACCCAGTACTTC; CDR3 protein: CAWGQGLTTETQYF
J gene: TRBJ1-5; D gene: .; V gene: TRBV19; clone size: .; CDR3 DNA: TGTGCCAGTACCTTAGGGCAGGGGTCAACTAGCAATCAGCCCCAGCATTTT; CDR3 protein: CASTLGQGSTSNQPQHF
J gene: TRBJ1-2; D gene: .; V gene: TRBV2; clone size: .; CDR3 DNA: TGTGCCAGCAGTGTGAGGCAAGATGGCTACACCTTC; CDR3 protein: CASSVRQDGYTF
J gene: TRBJ1-5; D gene: .; V gene: TRBV30; clone size: once; CDR3 DNA: TGTGCCTGGAGTGCGGGGGGATATAGCAATCAGCCCCAGCATTTT; CDR3 protein: CAWSAGGYSNQPQHF
J gene: TRBJ1-5; D gene: .; V gene: TRBV28; clone size: .; CDR3 DNA: TGTGCCAGCAGCTTTCCCTTTCCCGGTCAGCCCCAGCATTTT; CDR3 protein: CASSFPFPGQPQHF
J gene: TRBJ1-4; D gene: TRBD1; V gene: TRBV5-1; clone size: .; CDR3 DNA: TGCGCCAGCCGACAGGGAGCAAATGAAAAACTGTTTTTT; CDR3 protein: CASRQGANEKLFF
J gene: TRBJ1-1; D gene: .; V gene: TRBV19; clone size: .; CDR3 DNA: TGTGCCAGTAGTATACAGGGGTCCGCTGAAGCTTTCTTT; CDR3 protein: CASSIQGSAEAFF
J gene: TRBJ2-3; D gene: TRBD2; V gene: TRBV29-1; clone size: .; CDR3 DNA: TGCAGCGGAGGACTAGCGGGGGCAACAGATACGCAGTATTTT; CDR3 protein: CSGGLAGATDTQYF
J gene: TRBJ2-7; D gene: TRBD1; V gene: TRBV24-1; clone size: .; CDR3 DNA: TGTGCCACCAGTGACAGGGACAGGGAGACCTACGAGCAGTACTTC; CDR3 protein: CATSDRDRETYEQYF
J gene: TRBJ2-1; D gene: .; V gene: TRBV6-4; clone size: few; CDR3 DNA: TGTGCCAGCCGGGGGAACAATGAGCAGTTCTTC; CDR3 protein: CASRGNNEQFF
J gene: TRBJ1-1; D gene: .; V gene: TRBV21-1; clone size: .; CDR3 DNA: TGTGCCCCCACATATCCCCCCGAGAACACTGAAGCTTTCTTT; CDR3 protein: CAPTYPPENTEAFF
J gene: TRBJ2-4; D gene: TRBD2; V gene: TRBV2; clone size: .; CDR3 DNA: TGTGCCAGCACCGAGGGGAGGGGCCGGTGGGACATTCAGTACTTC; CDR3 protein: CASTEGRGRWDIQYF
J gene: TRBJ2-2; D gene: TRBD2; V gene: TRBV28; clone size: .; CDR3 DNA: TGTGCCAGCAGCTCGACCCGGGGGGGCCGTATCGGGGAGCTGTTTTTT; CDR3 protein: CASSSTRGGRIGELFF